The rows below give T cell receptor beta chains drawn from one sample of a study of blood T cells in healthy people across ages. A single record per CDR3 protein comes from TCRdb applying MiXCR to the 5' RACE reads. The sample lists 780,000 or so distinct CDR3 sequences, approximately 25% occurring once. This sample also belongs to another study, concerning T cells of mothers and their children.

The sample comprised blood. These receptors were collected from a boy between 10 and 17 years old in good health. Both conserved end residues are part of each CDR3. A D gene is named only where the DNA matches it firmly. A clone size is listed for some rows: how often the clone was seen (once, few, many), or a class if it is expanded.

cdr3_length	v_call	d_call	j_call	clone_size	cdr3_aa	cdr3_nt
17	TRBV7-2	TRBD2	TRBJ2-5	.	CASSRSLGGGAGETQYF	TGTGCCAGCAGCCGCTCTTTGGGCGGGGGGGCCGGAGAGACCCAGTACTTC
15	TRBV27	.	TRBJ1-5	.	CASSLSGPDPQPQHF	TGTGCCAGCAGTTTATCGGGGCCTGATCCTCAGCCCCAGCATTTT
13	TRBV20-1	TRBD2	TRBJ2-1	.	CSARGLSKNEQFF	TGCAGTGCTAGGGGACTAAGCAAGAATGAGCAGTTCTTC
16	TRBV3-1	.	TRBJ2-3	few	CASSQLLRPYTDTQYF	TGTGCCAGCAGCCAACTCCTGAGACCCTACACAGATACGCAGTATTTT
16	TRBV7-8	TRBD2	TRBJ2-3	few	CASSTGLVRDLDTQYF	TGTGCCAGCAGCACGGGACTAGTACGAGATCTTGATACGCAGTATTTT
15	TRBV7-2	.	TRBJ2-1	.	CVSSLGPPSYNEQFF	TGTGTCAGCAGCTTAGGGCCCCCTTCCTACAATGAGCAGTTCTTC
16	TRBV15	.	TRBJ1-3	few	CATSRDYRDSGNTIYF	TGTGCCACCAGCAGAGATTACCGCGACTCTGGAAACACCATATATTTT
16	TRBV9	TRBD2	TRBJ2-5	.	CASSLNSGLVGETQYF	TGTGCCAGCAGCTTAAATAGCGGACTAGTAGGGGAGACCCAGTACTTC
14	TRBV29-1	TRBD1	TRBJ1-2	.	CSVDSGTGSYGHTF	TGCAGCGTTGATTCCGGGACAGGGTCCTATGGCCACACCTTC
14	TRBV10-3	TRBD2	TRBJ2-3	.	CAISPGGSTDTQYF	TGTGCCATCAGCCCGGGAGGTAGCACAGATACGCAGTATTTT
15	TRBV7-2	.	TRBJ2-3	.	CASSLGGVSTDTQYF	TGTGCCAGCAGCTTAGGGGGGGTGAGCACAGATACGCAGTATTTT
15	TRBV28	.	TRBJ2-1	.	CASSSQRDRKNEQFF	TGTGCCAGCAGTTCCCAACGGGATCGCAAGAATGAGCAGTTCTTC
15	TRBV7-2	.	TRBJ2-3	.	CASSFGWSFIDTQYF	TGTGCCAGCAGCTTTGGGTGGTCGTTCATAGATACGCAGTATTTT
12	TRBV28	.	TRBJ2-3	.	CATLGYTDTQYF	TGTGCCACCCTCGGGTACACAGATACGCAGTATTTT
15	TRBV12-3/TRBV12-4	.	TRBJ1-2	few	CASSTRTRANYGYTF	TGTGCCAGCAGCACAAGGACCCGTGCTAACTATGGCTACACCTTC
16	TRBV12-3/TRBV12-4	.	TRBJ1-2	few	CASSFWLGGDGNGYTF	TGTGCCAGCAGTTTTTGGTTAGGAGGGGATGGAAATGGCTACACCTTC
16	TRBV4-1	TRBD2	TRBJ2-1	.	CASSADPGLAGEEQFF	TGCGCCAGCAGCGCCGATCCGGGACTAGCGGGAGAAGAGCAGTTCTTC
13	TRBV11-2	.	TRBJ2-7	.	CASSLGPPDEQYF	TGTGCCAGCAGCCTGGGACCACCGGACGAGCAGTACTTC
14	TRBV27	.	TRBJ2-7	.	CASSLGGKRDEQYF	TGTGCCAGCAGTTTAGGTGGTAAGAGGGACGAGCAGTACTTC
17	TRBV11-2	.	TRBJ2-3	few	CASSRYKGSGQTDTQYF	TGTGCCAGCAGCAGATATAAGGGGAGCGGACAGACAGATACGCAGTATTTT
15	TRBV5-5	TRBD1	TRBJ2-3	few	CASSSPGQGGDTQYF	TGTGCCAGCAGCTCCCCGGGACAGGGGGGAGATACGCAGTATTTT
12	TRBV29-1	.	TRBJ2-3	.	CSVGRTEDTQYF	TGCAGCGTGGGGCGTACCGAAGATACGCAGTATTTT
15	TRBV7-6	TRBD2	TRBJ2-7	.	CASSFSGGTGGEQYF	TGTGCCAGCAGCTTTAGCGGCGGAACGGGGGGCGAGCAGTACTTC
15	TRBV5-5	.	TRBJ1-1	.	CASSLVPGLNTEAFF	TGTGCCAGCAGCTTAGTCCCAGGACTGAACACTGAAGCTTTCTTT
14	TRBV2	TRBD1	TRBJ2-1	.	CASRGQQGSNEQFF	TGTGCCAGCAGAGGACAACAGGGGTCCAATGAGCAGTTCTTC
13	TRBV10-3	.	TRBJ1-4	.	CATRDGSNEKLFF	TGTGCCACTCGGGACGGGAGTAATGAAAAACTGTTTTTT
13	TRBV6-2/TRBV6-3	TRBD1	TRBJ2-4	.	CASTGQGENIQYF	TGTGCCAGCACAGGGCAGGGGGAAAACATTCAGTACTTC
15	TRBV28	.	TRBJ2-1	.	CASSLFAGQRNEQFF	TGTGCCAGCAGTTTATTTGCGGGCCAGCGGAATGAGCAGTTCTTC
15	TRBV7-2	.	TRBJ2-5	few	CASSKVRDSIGEQYF	TGTGCCAGCAGCAAGGTGCGGGACTCTATAGGGGAGCAGTACTTC
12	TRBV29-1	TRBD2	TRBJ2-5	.	CSAGLGSETKYF	TGCAGCGCCGGACTAGGTAGCGAGACCAAGTACTTC
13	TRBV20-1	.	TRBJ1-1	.	CSATRPGNTEAFF	TGCAGTGCTACCCGCCCGGGGAACACTGAAGCTTTCTTT
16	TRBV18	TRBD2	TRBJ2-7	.	CASSPYERGGLDEQYF	TGTGCCAGCTCACCATACGAGCGGGGGGGCCTGGACGAGCAGTACTTC
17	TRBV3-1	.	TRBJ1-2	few	CASSQDLVAGAGYGYTF	TGTGCCAGCAGCCAAGATCTTGTTGCAGGGGCAGGCTATGGCTACACCTTC
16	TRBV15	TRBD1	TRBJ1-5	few	CATSSGTAIFNQPQHF	TGTGCCACCAGCAGCGGGACAGCCATTTTTAATCAGCCCCAGCATTTT
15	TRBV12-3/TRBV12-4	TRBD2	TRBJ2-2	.	CASSQSGRADGELFF	TGTGCCAGCAGTCAGAGCGGGAGGGCCGACGGGGAGCTGTTTTTT
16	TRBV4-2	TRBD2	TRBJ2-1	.	CASSQFLAGIYNEQFF	TGTGCCAGCAGCCAATTCCTAGCGGGGATCTACAATGAACAGTTCTTC
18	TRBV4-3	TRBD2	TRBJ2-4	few	CASSPFTTASGGTFVQYF	TGCGCCAGCAGCCCCTTCACCACGGCGAGCGGGGGGACGTTCGTTCAGTACTTC
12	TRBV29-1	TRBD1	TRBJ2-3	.	CSYRQGGDTQYF	TGCAGCTATCGACAGGGGGGGGATACGCAGTATTTT
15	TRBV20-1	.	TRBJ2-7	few	CSARDYTTADYEQYF	TGCAGTGCTAGAGATTATACGACAGCTGACTACGAGCAGTACTTC
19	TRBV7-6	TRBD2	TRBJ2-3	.	CASSAPFWRLAGSTDTQYF	TGTGCCAGCAGCGCCCCTTTCTGGAGACTAGCGGGCAGCACAGATACGCAGTATTTT
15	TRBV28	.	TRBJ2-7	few	CASSLLAMSSYEQYF	TGTGCCAGCAGTCTGCTAGCTATGAGCTCCTACGAGCAGTACTTC
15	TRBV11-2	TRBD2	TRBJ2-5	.	CASSLRGLDQETQYF	TGTGCCAGCAGCTTGAGGGGACTAGATCAAGAGACCCAGTACTTC
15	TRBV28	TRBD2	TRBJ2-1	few	CASRVAGGLYNEQFF	TGTGCCAGCAGGGTAGCGGGAGGGCTTTACAATGAGCAGTTCTTC
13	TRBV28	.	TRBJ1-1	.	CASSYGVSTEAFF	TGTGCCAGCAGTTATGGCGTTTCCACTGAAGCTTTCTTT
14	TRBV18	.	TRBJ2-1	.	CASSLRLDSNEQFF	TGTGCCAGCTCCCTCCGTCTAGATTCTAATGAGCAGTTCTTC
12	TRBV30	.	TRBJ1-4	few	CAWSQGRGKLFF	TGTGCCTGGAGTCAGGGGCGAGGAAAACTGTTTTTT
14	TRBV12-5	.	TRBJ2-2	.	CASSKSGNTGELFF	TGTGCTAGTAGCAAAAGTGGGAACACCGGGGAGCTGTTTTTT
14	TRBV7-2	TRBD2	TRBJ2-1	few	CASSLTGGRNEQFF	TGTGCCAGCAGCTTGACGGGGGGGCGGAATGAGCAGTTCTTC
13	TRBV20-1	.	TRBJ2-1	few	CSARGQDKDEQFF	TGCAGTGCTCGGGGGCAAGACAAGGATGAGCAGTTCTTC
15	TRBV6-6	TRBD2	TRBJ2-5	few	CASSYRAGEPETQYF	TGTGCCAGCAGTTACAGGGCGGGAGAGCCAGAGACCCAGTACTTC
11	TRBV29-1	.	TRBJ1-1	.	CSVVTPYEAFF	TGCAGCGTTGTGACCCCGTATGAAGCTTTCTTT
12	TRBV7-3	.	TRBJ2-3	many	CASSSGGDTQYF	TGTGCCAGCAGCTCCGGCGGGGATACGCAGTATTTT
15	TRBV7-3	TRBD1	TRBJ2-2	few	CASSFDSGGTGELFF	TGTGCCAGCAGCTTCGACTCAGGGGGCACCGGGGAGCTGTTTTTT
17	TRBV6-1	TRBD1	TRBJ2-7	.	CASSPPRDRGMVYEQYF	TGTGCCAGCAGTCCCCCGAGGGACAGGGGGATGGTCTACGAGCAGTACTTC
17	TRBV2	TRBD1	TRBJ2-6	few	CASRDRERGPGANVLTF	TGTGCCAGCCGGGACAGGGAAAGGGGGCCTGGGGCCAACGTCCTGACTTTC
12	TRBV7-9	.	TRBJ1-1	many	CASSSHGSEAFF	TGTGCCAGCAGCTCCCACGGGTCTGAAGCTTTCTTT
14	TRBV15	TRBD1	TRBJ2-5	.	CATSAPGQGNFGYF	TGTGCCACCAGCGCTCCGGGACAGGGCAATTTCGGGTACTTC